The entry that follows covers one T cell receptor (beta chain) sequence. The antigen this receptor binds is unknown. No quality values exist for individual bases; no much larger clone is one base distant. V is cut by 0 bases and J by 0 bases, and the space between the germline ends is 16 bases. The germline V gene (reference sequence) yields LNHDA for CDR1 and SQIVND for CDR2. From its cysteine to its phenylalanine, the CDR3 spans 18 amino acids. The retained sequence is limited to the CDR3, 54 bases, with the frame set at the first base. Repertoires were sampled multiple times during chemoradiotherapy, which allowed clonal expansion in the tumor microenvironment to be followed. This sample is part of a study of chemoradiotherapy in HPV16-positive cancers (dated by TCRdb to about 2022). The study in broad terms: Functional T-cell assays on cells from two HPV16-positive patients defined candidate HPV-specific T-cell clones and common TCR motifs. The study set out to ask whether T-cell immunity against the HPV oncoproteins E6 and E7 changes over the course of chemoradiotherapy and whether that immunity affects survival. TCR repertoires from 86 patients with HPV-related cancers were then used to track the candidate HPV-specific TCRs and motifs. Overall study outcomes, separate from this receptor: Expansion of candidate HPV-specific clones and E7-related TCR motifs was observed in the tumor microenvironment during treatment, whereas no such expansion was observed for non-HPV-specific T cells. In HPV16-positive patients, expansion of HPV-responsive T cells during chemoradiotherapy was associated with improved recurrence-free survival. The survival association was reported for HPV16-positive patients, and the functional definition of HPV-specific T cells was derived from only a couple of HPV16-positive patients.

Libraries were constructed by the immunoSEQ multiplex PCR assay. TCRdb mirrors the immuneACCESS table, restricted to in-frame sequences. Some clones are absent from its copies; in checked studies, under half trace to an unresolved V gene, and the reason for the others is unknown. The sample records about 53,000 clones, about 92% of which are singletons. The top ten clones comprise roughly 3.5% of the sample. Specimen: blood, collected from a patient who underwent chemoradiotherapy. The receptor chain draws on TRBV19 and TRBJ2-3, with the D call tentatively TRBD1 or TRBD2, each fitting 6 bases. The sequence derives from a human donor with HPV-associated anogenital cancer. The DNA sequence is TGTGCCAGTAGTATAGAGAGGGGGGCAATGCTTAGCACAGATACGCAGTATTTT. Translated, this gives CASSIERGAMLSTDTQYF.